Sequencing of this TCR beta chain was carried out in a study of beta chain features in type 1 diabetes. This clone turned up a few times. Its cognate antigen is unknown. Findings of the study overall: Among all four CD4+ subsets, Type 1 diabetes patients had TCRB CDR3s that were moderately but significantly shorter.

The entirety of the isolated RNA underwent reverse transcription, so expressed TCRB transcripts were sequenced. Libraries were prepared by immunoSEQ multiplex PCR; TCRdb keeps only in-frame clonotypes and omits some of them. The data show about 650,000 clones, under 15% seen once. V lost 2 bases to trimming and J lost 0 bases; unmatched junction nucleotides: 10. The CDR3 loop spans 17 amino acids. CDR1 is MGHRA and CDR2 is YSYEKL in the germline V gene. The rearrangement links TRBV4-1 to TRBJ2-7; 7 bases align to TRBD1. What was sequenced was naive CD4+ T cells from blood. The origin of this receptor is a man aged 25 to 40 with type 1 diabetes. DNA of the CDR3: TGCGCCAGCAGCCAATGGGCAGGGGGTGCGAGCTCCTACGAGCAGTACTTC. It specifies CASSQWAGGASSYEQYF.